This T cell receptor (beta chain) was observed in a study of type 1 regulatory T cells. TCRdb re-analysed the reads in MiXCR, keeping a single row per CDR3 protein. The table has 75,000 to 100,000 distinct CDR3 sequences, roughly 31% seen once; the top ten hold less than 2.5%. CDR3 size: 15 residues. Germline V lookup: CDR1 SGHRS, CDR2 YFSETQ. V lost 4 bases and J lost 5, with 18 bases in between. The sample was CD4+ T cells, either the whole sample or a sorted fraction (not recorded which). This TCR was sampled from a human donor in good health. This rearrangement joins TRBV5-1 to TRBJ2-5, with unresolved D. Here the CDR3 DNA reads TGCGCCAGCAGCCCTGGTGACACCACCGCGGAGACCCAGTACTTC. It yields the protein CASSPGDTTAETQYF.